This is a list of T cell receptor beta chains from one sample in a study of cytotoxic CD8 clonotypes in ibrutinib-treated CLL. Clones were read by immunoSEQ multiplex PCR, and TCRdb kept only the in-frame ones, dropping some. The sample lists 150,000 or so clones; roughly 80% were seen once. The input for sequencing was PBMCs, taken after 12 months of ibrutinib treatment. These receptors were obtained from a human donor with chronic lymphocytic leukemia. Each CDR3 is given with its conserved first and last residue. D genes are given only for firm matches. The size field is filled for only some rows; it gives once, few, many or a size class.

d_call j_call clone_size v_call cdr3_aa cdr3_nt
. TRBJ2-5 . TRBV4-1 CASSHRLTTGLPQETQYF TGCGCCAGCAGCCATAGACTGACCACGGGGCTGCCTCAAGAGACCCAGTACTTC
. TRBJ1-6 few TRBV4-3 CASSQAHLNSPLHF TGCGCCAGCAGCCAAGCGCACCTGAATTCACCCCTCCACTTT
. TRBJ2-6 . TRBV7-9 CASSLRPGTSGANVLTF TGTGCCAGCAGCTTAAGGCCAGGGACCTCTGGGGCCAACGTCCTGACTTTC
. TRBJ1-6 . TRBV5-8 CASSFNSVLYSPLHF TGTGCCAGCAGCTTTAATTCCGTACTATATTCACCCCTCCACTTT
. TRBJ2-1 few TRBV28 CASRGREGQGEQFF TGTGCCAGCAGAGGGAGGGAGGGCCAGGGGGAGCAGTTCTTC
TRBD1 TRBJ2-3 . TRBV15 CATSSLGQGFSLDTQYF TGTGCCACCAGCTCACTAGGACAGGGTTTTTCTTTAGATACGCAGTATTTT
TRBD1 TRBJ2-3 . TRBV6-1 CASSDGTGLYTQYF TGTGCCAGCAGTGATGGGACAGGGCTCTATACGCAGTATTTT
TRBD1 TRBJ1-1 . TRBV25-1 CASSGTGVQYNTEAFF TGTGCCAGCAGTGGCACAGGGGTACAGTATAACACTGAAGCTTTCTTT
. TRBJ2-3 . TRBV7-2 CASSASLVTQYF TGTGCCAGCTCGGCTAGCTTGGTTACGCAGTATTTT
. TRBJ2-5 medium-sized TRBV7-3 CASSPWGFRQLQETQYF TGTGCCAGCAGCCCTTGGGGTTTCCGGCAGCTACAAGAGACCCAGTACTTC
. TRBJ1-5 . TRBV19 CASSTGGNQPQHF TGTGCCAGTAGTACGGGGGGAAATCAGCCCCAGCATTTT
. TRBJ2-7 . TRBV18 CASSPPATYEQYF TGTGCCAGCTCACCGCCAGCAACCTACGAGCAGTACTTC
. TRBJ2-7 . TRBV7-2 CATTEAGQKGEQYF TGTGCCACCACAGAGGCGGGTCAAAAGGGCGAGCAGTACTTC
. TRBJ1-5 . TRBV7-3 CASSLDGRPQHF TGTGCCAGCAGCCTCGACGGCAGGCCCCAGCATTTT
. TRBJ1-1 few TRBV6-5 CASRGNDRVKAFF TGTGCCAGCAGAGGAAACGACAGAGTAAAAGCTTTCTTT
TRBD1 TRBJ2-5 . TRBV30 CAWLQGAYWETQYF TGTGCCTGGTTGCAGGGGGCATATTGGGAGACCCAGTACTTC
. TRBJ2-5 . TRBV7-9 CASSSGSAGRKTQYF TGTGCCAGCAGCTCCGGCTCGGCGGGTAGGAAGACCCAGTACTTC
TRBD1 TRBJ2-1 . TRBV5-1 CASSVWDRGRNYNEQFF TGCGCCAGCAGCGTGTGGGACAGGGGTCGGAACTACAATGAGCAGTTCTTC
TRBD1 TRBJ2-2 . TRBV7-9 CASSPSGQVHTGELFF TGTGCCAGCAGCCCCTCAGGACAGGTACACACCGGGGAGCTGTTTTTT
TRBD1 TRBJ2-1 . TRBV10-3 CAISEGQGYNEQFF TGTGCCATCAGTGAAGGACAGGGCTACAATGAGCAGTTCTTC
TRBD2 TRBJ2-3 . TRBV29-1 CSVVALAGAGADTQYF TGCAGCGTTGTGGCACTAGCGGGAGCCGGGGCAGATACGCAGTATTTT
TRBD1 TRBJ1-2 once TRBV4-2 CASSQGHTGDYYGYTF TGTGCCAGCAGCCAAGGTCATACAGGGGATTACTATGGCTACACCTTC
TRBD1 TRBJ2-7 . TRBV5-1 CASSLDRAWEQYF TGCGCCAGCAGCCTGGACAGGGCTTGGGAGCAGTACTTC